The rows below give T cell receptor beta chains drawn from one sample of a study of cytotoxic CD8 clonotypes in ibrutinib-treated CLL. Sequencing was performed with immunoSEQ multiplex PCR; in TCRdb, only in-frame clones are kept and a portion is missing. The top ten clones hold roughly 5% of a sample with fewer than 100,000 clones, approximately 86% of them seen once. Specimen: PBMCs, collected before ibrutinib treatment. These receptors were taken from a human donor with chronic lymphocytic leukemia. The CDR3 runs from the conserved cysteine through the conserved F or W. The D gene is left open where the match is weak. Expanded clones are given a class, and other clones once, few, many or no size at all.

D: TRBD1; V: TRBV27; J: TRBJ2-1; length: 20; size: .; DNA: TGTGCCAGCAGCCCACATAGGGGGACAGGGGGGACAATTTTCTACAATGAGCAGTTCTTC; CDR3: CASSPHRGTGGTIFYNEQFF
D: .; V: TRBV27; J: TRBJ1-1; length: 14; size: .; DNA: TGTGCCAGCAGATTCCGCGGGAGGAACACTGAAGCTTTCTTT; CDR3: CASRFRGRNTEAFF
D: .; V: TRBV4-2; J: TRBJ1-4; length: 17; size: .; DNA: TGTGCCAGCAGCCAAGTCGTCTTCCGGGATATATATGAAAAACTGTTTTTT; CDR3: CASSQVVFRDIYEKLFF
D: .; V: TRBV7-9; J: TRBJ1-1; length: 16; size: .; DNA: TGTGCCAGCAGCCCGGCCGGAGGGGTGAGGAACACTGAAGCTTTCTTT; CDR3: CASSPAGGVRNTEAFF
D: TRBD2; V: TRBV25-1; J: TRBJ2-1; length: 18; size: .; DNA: TGTGCCAGCAGTGAATATACGGGACTAGTGGGGGGGGCCAATGAGCAGTTCTTC; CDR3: CASSEYTGLVGGANEQFF
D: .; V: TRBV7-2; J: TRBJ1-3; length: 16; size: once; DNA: TGTGCCAGCAGCACACGACAGACATCCTTTCGAAACACCATATATTTT; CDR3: CASSTRQTSFRNTIYF
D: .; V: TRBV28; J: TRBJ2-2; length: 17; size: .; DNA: TGTGCCAGCAGCCCTATCCCAAGTGCGGGTGAAACCGGGGAGCTGTTTTTT; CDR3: CASSPIPSAGETGELFF
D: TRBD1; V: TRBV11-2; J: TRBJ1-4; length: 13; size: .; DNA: TGTGCCAGCAGCTTAGTCGAGAGGACAGGGCAGATTTTT; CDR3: CASSLVERTGQIF
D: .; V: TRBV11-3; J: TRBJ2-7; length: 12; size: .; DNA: TGTGCCAGCAGTTTAGAGGTATCCTCGGAGTACTTC; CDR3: CASSLEVSSEYF
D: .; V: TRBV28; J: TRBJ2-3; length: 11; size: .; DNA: TGTGCCAGCAGTTTAACAGATACGCAGTATTTT; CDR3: CASSLTDTQYF
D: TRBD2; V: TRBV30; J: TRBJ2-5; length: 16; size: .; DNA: TGTGCCTGGAGCCCCCCACTGGGCGGGAGAAGAGAGACCCAGTACTTC; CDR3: CAWSPPLGGRRETQYF
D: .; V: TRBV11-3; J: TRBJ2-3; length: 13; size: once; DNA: TGTGCCAGCAGCTTAGACCTACCAGATACGCAGTATTTT; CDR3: CASSLDLPDTQYF
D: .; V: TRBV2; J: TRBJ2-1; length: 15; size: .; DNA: TGTGCCAGCAGTCACGAGTCCAGGTTGTACAATGAGCAGTTCTTC; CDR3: CASSHESRLYNEQFF
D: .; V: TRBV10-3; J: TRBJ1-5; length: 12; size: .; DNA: TGTGCCGTAGCAGGAGATCGTCAGCCCCAGCATTTT; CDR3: CAVAGDRQPQHF
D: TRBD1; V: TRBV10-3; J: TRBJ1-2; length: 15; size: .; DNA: TGTGCCATCAGCGCTACCGGGACAGGGGAGAATGGCTACACCTTC; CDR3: CAISATGTGENGYTF
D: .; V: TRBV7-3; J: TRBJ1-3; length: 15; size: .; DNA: TGTGCCAGCAGTCTTAATGTGGGACCCGGAAACACCATATATTTT; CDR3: CASSLNVGPGNTIYF
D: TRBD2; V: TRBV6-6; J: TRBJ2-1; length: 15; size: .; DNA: TGTGCCAGCACCCAGTCCGGGACTAGCAACAATGAGCAGTTCTTC; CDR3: CASTQSGTSNNEQFF
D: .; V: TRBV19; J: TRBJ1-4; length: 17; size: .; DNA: TGTGCCAGTAGTATAGGACGCGGGGCTTGGACTAATGAAAAACTGTTTTTT; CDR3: CASSIGRGAWTNEKLFF
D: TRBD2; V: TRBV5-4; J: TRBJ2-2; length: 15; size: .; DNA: TGTGCCAGCAGCTTGGCCTCAGCGGGAACCGGGGAGCTGTTTTTT; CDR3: CASSLASAGTGELFF
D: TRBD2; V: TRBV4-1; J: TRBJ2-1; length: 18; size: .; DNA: TGCGCCAGCAGCCAAGATAGTAAAGGACTAGCGGGAACTAATGAGCAGTTCTTC; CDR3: CASSQDSKGLAGTNEQFF
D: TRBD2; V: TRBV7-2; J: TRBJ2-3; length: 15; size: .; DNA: TGTGCCAGCACCAGGGAGGGCCCGCCGGCAGATACGCAGTATTTT; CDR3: CASTREGPPADTQYF
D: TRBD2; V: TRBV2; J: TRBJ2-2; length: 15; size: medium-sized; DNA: TGTGCCAGCAGTCAGCTAGCGGGAGGGACCGGGGAGCTGTTTTTT; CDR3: CASSQLAGGTGELFF
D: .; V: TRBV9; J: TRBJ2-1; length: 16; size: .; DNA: TGTGCCAGCAGCCCTCACTTAGGAAGCTCCTACAATGAGCAGTTCTTC; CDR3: CASSPHLGSSYNEQFF
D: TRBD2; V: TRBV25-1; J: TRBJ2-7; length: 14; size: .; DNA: TGTGCCAGCAGGGGCGGGGGGCGGCTCGGGGAGCAGTACTTC; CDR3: CASRGGGRLGEQYF
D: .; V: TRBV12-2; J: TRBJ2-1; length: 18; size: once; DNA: TGTGCAAGTCGCTTGGTAGTGAGATCGGGTAGACAAATCGATGAGCAGTTCTTC; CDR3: CASRLVVRSGRQIDEQFF
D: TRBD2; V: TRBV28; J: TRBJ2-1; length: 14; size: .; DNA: TGTGCCACCCAAATCGCGGGAGAAGATAATGAGCAGTTCTTC; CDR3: CATQIAGEDNEQFF
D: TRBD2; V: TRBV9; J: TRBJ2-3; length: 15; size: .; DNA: TGTGCCAGCAGCCGAATCGGGAGGGGAACAGATACGCAGTATTTT; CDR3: CASSRIGRGTDTQYF
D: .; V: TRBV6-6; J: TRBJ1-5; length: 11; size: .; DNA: TGTGCCAGCAGTTACAAGACAGATCTGCATTTT; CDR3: CASSYKTDLHF
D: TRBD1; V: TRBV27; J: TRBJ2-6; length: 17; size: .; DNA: TGTGCCAGCAGTTTATCGAGACAGGGCGCCGGGGCCAACGTCCTGACTTTC; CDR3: CASSLSRQGAGANVLTF
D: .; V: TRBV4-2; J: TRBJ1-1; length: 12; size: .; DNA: TGTGCCAGCAGCCTGGCGAACACTGAAGCTTTCTTT; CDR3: CASSLANTEAFF
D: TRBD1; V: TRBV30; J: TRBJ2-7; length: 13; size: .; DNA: TGTGCCTGGAGTGGGGACAGAGGTTACGAGCAGTACTTC; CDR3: CAWSGDRGYEQYF
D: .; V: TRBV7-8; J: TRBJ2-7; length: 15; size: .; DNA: TGTGCCAGCAGCTTCCAGCGAACGCGGGTGTACGAGCAGTACTTC; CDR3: CASSFQRTRVYEQYF
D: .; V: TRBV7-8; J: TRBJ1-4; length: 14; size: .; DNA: TGTGCCAGCAGCCCAGCTAGTACTAATGAAAAACTGTTTTTT; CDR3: CASSPASTNEKLFF
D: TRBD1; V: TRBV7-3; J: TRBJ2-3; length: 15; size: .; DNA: TGTGCCAGCAGCTCCAGACAGGGGAGCACAGATACGCAGTATTTT; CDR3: CASSSRQGSTDTQYF
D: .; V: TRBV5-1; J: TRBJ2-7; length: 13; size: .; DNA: TGCGCCAGCAGTAGGCTTCCCGCCTACGAGCAGTACTTC; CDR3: CASSRLPAYEQYF
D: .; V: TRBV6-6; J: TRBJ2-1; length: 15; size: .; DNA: TGTGCCAGCAGTTACTCTGGGACTTTCTACAATGAGCAGTTCTTC; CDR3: CASSYSGTFYNEQFF
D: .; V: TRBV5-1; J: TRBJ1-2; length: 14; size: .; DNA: TGCGCCAGCAGCTTGGTACAGGGCGCAGGGGGCTACACCTTC; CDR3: CASSLVQGAGGYTF
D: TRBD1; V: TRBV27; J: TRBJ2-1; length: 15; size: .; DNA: TGTGCCAGCAGTGCTGGACAGGGAGGCTACAATGAGCAGTTCTTC; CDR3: CASSAGQGGYNEQFF
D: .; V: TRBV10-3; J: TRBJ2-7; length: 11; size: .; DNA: TGTGCCATCGCTTCAGGGTACGAGCAGTACTTC; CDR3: CAIASGYEQYF
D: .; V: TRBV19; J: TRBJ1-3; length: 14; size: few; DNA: TGTGCCAGTAGCCCGACGCTCTCTGGAAACACCATATATTTT; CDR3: CASSPTLSGNTIYF
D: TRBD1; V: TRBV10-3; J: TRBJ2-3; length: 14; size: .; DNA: TGTGCCATCAGCCTCGGACAGGGCGCAGATACGCAGTATTTT; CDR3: CAISLGQGADTQYF
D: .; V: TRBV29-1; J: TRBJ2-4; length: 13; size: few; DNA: TGCAGCGTTAGGCAGGGGCTGGGAAACATTCAGTACTTC; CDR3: CSVRQGLGNIQYF
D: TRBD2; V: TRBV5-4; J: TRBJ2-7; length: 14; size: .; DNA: TGTGCCAGCAGCTTGAGCGGGAGAATATACGAGCAGTACTTC; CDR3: CASSLSGRIYEQYF
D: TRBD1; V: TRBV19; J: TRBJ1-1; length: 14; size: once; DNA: TGTGCCAGTAGGGCCGCGCTGGCAGGGGGTCCCGCTTTCTTT; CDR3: CASRAALAGGPAFF
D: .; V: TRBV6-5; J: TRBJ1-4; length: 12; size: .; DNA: TGTGCCAGCAGTTCTCCGGGACTCAAGACTGTTTTT; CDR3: CASSSPGLKTVF
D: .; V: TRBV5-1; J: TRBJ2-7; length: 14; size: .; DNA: TGCGCCAGCAGCTTTGACAGTCTCAACTACGAGCAGTACTTC; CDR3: CASSFDSLNYEQYF
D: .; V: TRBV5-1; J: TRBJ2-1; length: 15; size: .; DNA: TGCGCCAGCAGCGCCAGCGATGTAACCTACAATGAGCAGTTCTTC; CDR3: CASSASDVTYNEQFF
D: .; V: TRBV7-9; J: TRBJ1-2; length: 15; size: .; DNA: TGTGCCAGCAGCTTAGCGGTGGGGGGATACTATGGCTACACCTTC; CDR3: CASSLAVGGYYGYTF
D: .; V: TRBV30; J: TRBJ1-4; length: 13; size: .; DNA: TGTGCCTGGAGTGTACAAGGTGCTGAAAAACTGTTTTTT; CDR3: CAWSVQGAEKLFF